A selection of T cell receptor beta chains follows, all from one sample in a study of T cell responses to AZD1222 COVID-19 vaccine. Produced via immunoSEQ multiplex PCR; TCRdb's table is partial and in-frame only. The sample consists of 90,000 to 150,000 clones, more than 75% of them appearing once. The sample consisted of peripheral blood, taken 28 days after the second AZD1222 dose. These TCRs come from an adult who received the AZD1222 COVID-19 vaccine. Both conserved end residues are part of each CDR3. A D gene is named only where the DNA matches it firmly. Some rows mark clone size as missing; the rest say once, few, many or name a class of expanded clone.

D gene: .
V gene: TRBV10-3
J gene: TRBJ1-5
clone size: .
CDR3 DNA: TGTGCCATCAACGGGGAGGAGGGGCAGCCCCAGCATTTT
CDR3 protein: CAINGEEGQPQHF

D gene: .
V gene: TRBV6-5
J gene: TRBJ1-2
clone size: .
CDR3 DNA: TGTGCCAGCAGTTACTCATCAGGGCACTATGGCTACACCTTC
CDR3 protein: CASSYSSGHYGYTF

D gene: TRBD2
V gene: TRBV4-2
J gene: TRBJ2-1
clone size: .
CDR3 DNA: TGTGCCAGCAGCCAAGCCGTAGTAGCGGGAGTTCTCAATGAGCAGTTCTTC
CDR3 protein: CASSQAVVAGVLNEQFF

D gene: .
V gene: TRBV3-1/TRBV3-2
J gene: TRBJ1-1
clone size: .
CDR3 DNA: TGTGCCAGCAGCCAAGAGGGGTTCACTGAAGCTTTCTTT
CDR3 protein: CASSQEGFTEAFF

D gene: .
V gene: TRBV27
J gene: TRBJ1-2
clone size: .
CDR3 DNA: TGTGCCAGCAGTTTAACCGGTAACTATGGCTACACCTTC
CDR3 protein: CASSLTGNYGYTF

D gene: TRBD1
V gene: TRBV6-5
J gene: TRBJ1-2
clone size: .
CDR3 DNA: TGTGCCAGCAGTTATACTCAAACCGGGACAGGAGGCGGCTACACCTTC
CDR3 protein: CASSYTQTGTGGGYTF

D gene: TRBD1
V gene: TRBV5-5
J gene: TRBJ1-5
clone size: .
CDR3 DNA: TGTGCCAGCAGCGGATCGGGACAGGGGCTCCAGCCCCAGCATTTT
CDR3 protein: CASSGSGQGLQPQHF

D gene: TRBD1
V gene: TRBV7-7
J gene: TRBJ2-3
clone size: .
CDR3 DNA: TGTGCTAGCAGCTTGGGACAGGGGGGCACAGATACGCAGTATTTT
CDR3 protein: CASSLGQGGTDTQYF

D gene: .
V gene: TRBV4-1
J gene: TRBJ1-1
clone size: .
CDR3 DNA: TGCGCCAGCAGCCTAAAGGGGGGGGTGAACACTGAAGCTTTCTTT
CDR3 protein: CASSLKGGVNTEAFF

D gene: .
V gene: TRBV2
J gene: TRBJ1-1
clone size: .
CDR3 DNA: TGTGCCAGCAGTGAAGCGCGGAACGGGAACACTGAAGCTTTCTTT
CDR3 protein: CASSEARNGNTEAFF

D gene: TRBD2
V gene: TRBV7-9
J gene: TRBJ2-5
clone size: .
CDR3 DNA: TGTGCCAGCAGCTTAGTGCTAGCGGGGGTGGAAGAGACCCAGTACTTC
CDR3 protein: CASSLVLAGVEETQYF

D gene: .
V gene: TRBV28
J gene: TRBJ2-5
clone size: .
CDR3 DNA: TGTGCCAGCAGTTTAGTTGTCAGGGTTGAGACCCAGTACTTC
CDR3 protein: CASSLVVRVETQYF

D gene: .
V gene: TRBV4-1
J gene: TRBJ1-2
clone size: .
CDR3 DNA: TGCGCCAGCAGCCAAGGGGGAGGACAGTTCGATGGCTACACCTTC
CDR3 protein: CASSQGGGQFDGYTF

D gene: .
V gene: TRBV7-2
J gene: TRBJ2-7
clone size: .
CDR3 DNA: TGTGCCAGCAGCTTAAGCGCGGGGAACTACGAGCAGTACTTC
CDR3 protein: CASSLSAGNYEQYF

D gene: .
V gene: TRBV27
J gene: TRBJ2-7
clone size: .
CDR3 DNA: TGTGCCAGCAGTTCCATCTACGAGCAGTACTTC
CDR3 protein: CASSSIYEQYF

D gene: TRBD2
V gene: TRBV2
J gene: TRBJ2-7
clone size: once
CDR3 DNA: TGTGCCAGCAGTGTGGGACTAGCGGGAGTCTACGAGCAGTACTTC
CDR3 protein: CASSVGLAGVYEQYF

D gene: TRBD1
V gene: TRBV6-5
J gene: TRBJ1-2
clone size: .
CDR3 DNA: TGTGCCAGCAGCCCCGACCGGGACAGGGGTGGCTACACCTTC
CDR3 protein: CASSPDRDRGGYTF

D gene: .
V gene: TRBV7-2
J gene: TRBJ1-1
clone size: .
CDR3 DNA: TGTGCCAGCAGCTTAGCACTGAACACTGAAGCTTTCTTT
CDR3 protein: CASSLALNTEAFF

D gene: TRBD1
V gene: TRBV18
J gene: TRBJ2-2
clone size: .
CDR3 DNA: TGTGCCAGCTCACCACTCAGTAGGACAGGGATGAAGAACACCGGGGAGCTGTTTTTT
CDR3 protein: CASSPLSRTGMKNTGELFF

D gene: TRBD2
V gene: TRBV5-1
J gene: TRBJ2-3
clone size: .
CDR3 DNA: TGCGCCAGCAGCTCTCCCGGGAGGGCAACAGATACGCAGTATTTT
CDR3 protein: CASSSPGRATDTQYF

D gene: .
V gene: TRBV6-4
J gene: TRBJ2-7
clone size: once
CDR3 DNA: TGTGCCAGCACCTACGCTAAGGGCCCAGGGCAGTACTTC
CDR3 protein: CASTYAKGPGQYF

D gene: .
V gene: TRBV6-6
J gene: TRBJ1-3
clone size: .
CDR3 DNA: TGTGCTTTAAGGGGATCTGGAAACACCATATATTTT
CDR3 protein: CALRGSGNTIYF

D gene: TRBD2
V gene: TRBV11-3
J gene: TRBJ2-3
clone size: .
CDR3 DNA: TGTGCCAGCAGCAGCGGGATCAGCACAGATACGCAGTATTTT
CDR3 protein: CASSSGISTDTQYF

D gene: .
V gene: TRBV25-1
J gene: TRBJ2-7
clone size: .
CDR3 DNA: TGTGCCAGCAGTGACCCCTACGAGCAGTACTTC
CDR3 protein: CASSDPYEQYF

D gene: .
V gene: TRBV12-5
J gene: TRBJ1-1
clone size: .
CDR3 DNA: TGTGCTAGTGAACCGGGACGTATACCCTTTGAAGCTTTCTTT
CDR3 protein: CASEPGRIPFEAFF

D gene: .
V gene: TRBV11-2
J gene: TRBJ2-7
clone size: .
CDR3 DNA: TGTGCCAGCAGCTTAGACATCTTTACCTACGAGCAGTACTTC
CDR3 protein: CASSLDIFTYEQYF

D gene: .
V gene: TRBV5-1
J gene: TRBJ2-7
clone size: .
CDR3 DNA: TGCGCCAGCAGCTGGTCGGACAGACCCTCCTACGAGCAGTACTTC
CDR3 protein: CASSWSDRPSYEQYF

D gene: .
V gene: TRBV5-8
J gene: TRBJ1-5
clone size: .
CDR3 DNA: TGTGCCAGCAGCGCAACAGCTCATAGCAATCAGCCCCAGCATTTT
CDR3 protein: CASSATAHSNQPQHF

D gene: .
V gene: TRBV12-3/TRBV12-4
J gene: TRBJ1-5
clone size: .
CDR3 DNA: TGTGCCAGCAGTTTAAAACTTAATCAGCCCCAGCATTTT
CDR3 protein: CASSLKLNQPQHF

D gene: .
V gene: TRBV7-2
J gene: TRBJ1-5
clone size: .
CDR3 DNA: TGTGCCAGCAGATGGCAGGACAGTCCCAATCAGCCCCAGCATTTT
CDR3 protein: CASRWQDSPNQPQHF

D gene: .
V gene: TRBV19
J gene: TRBJ2-2
clone size: .
CDR3 DNA: TGTGCCAGTAGGAATAGGGTTTCGAACACCGGGGAGCTGTTTTTT
CDR3 protein: CASRNRVSNTGELFF

D gene: .
V gene: TRBV24-1
J gene: TRBJ2-1
clone size: .
CDR3 DNA: TGTGCCACCAGTGAGCCTGGACAGTCCTACAATGAGCAGTTCTTC
CDR3 protein: CATSEPGQSYNEQFF

D gene: .
V gene: TRBV28
J gene: TRBJ2-3
clone size: .
CDR3 DNA: TGTGCCAGCAGAGGCAGCCGGGAAGATACGCAGTATTTT
CDR3 protein: CASRGSREDTQYF

D gene: .
V gene: TRBV28
J gene: TRBJ1-1
clone size: .
CDR3 DNA: TGTGCCAGCAGTCCTAACAGGGTAGGGACTGAAGCTTTCTTT
CDR3 protein: CASSPNRVGTEAFF

D gene: TRBD1
V gene: TRBV10-3
J gene: TRBJ1-3
clone size: .
CDR3 DNA: TGTGCCATCAGCGACCTTTACAGGGGAGAAAGTGGAAACACCATATATTTT
CDR3 protein: CAISDLYRGESGNTIYF

D gene: .
V gene: TRBV10-3
J gene: TRBJ2-5
clone size: .
CDR3 DNA: TGTGCCACCTCGGTTCCCGGGGGAGAGACCCAGTACTTC
CDR3 protein: CATSVPGGETQYF

D gene: .
V gene: TRBV11-3
J gene: TRBJ2-7
clone size: once
CDR3 DNA: TGTGCCAGCAGCAAAGGAAGGGTCGGTGACGAGCAGTACTTC
CDR3 protein: CASSKGRVGDEQYF

D gene: TRBD1
V gene: TRBV29-1
J gene: TRBJ1-2
clone size: few
CDR3 DNA: TGCAGCGTTGAGACAGGGGGTGGCTACACCTTC
CDR3 protein: CSVETGGGYTF

D gene: .
V gene: TRBV4-3
J gene: TRBJ1-2
clone size: .
CDR3 DNA: TGCGCCAGCAGCCAAGACAGTAACTATGGCTACACCTTC
CDR3 protein: CASSQDSNYGYTF

D gene: TRBD2
V gene: TRBV13
J gene: TRBJ2-3
clone size: .
CDR3 DNA: TGTGCCAGCAGCTTTATAGCGGGGGGACCCCTTACGCAGTATTTT
CDR3 protein: CASSFIAGGPLTQYF

D gene: .
V gene: TRBV6-5
J gene: TRBJ1-4
clone size: .
CDR3 DNA: TGTGCCAGCAGTCAGGGCCTCCTTGGCGAAAAACTGTTTTTT
CDR3 protein: CASSQGLLGEKLFF

D gene: .
V gene: TRBV28
J gene: TRBJ2-6
clone size: .
CDR3 DNA: TGTGCCAGCAGTCCCCCGGTGGGAGCGTCTGGGGCCAACGTCCTGACTTTC
CDR3 protein: CASSPPVGASGANVLTF

D gene: .
V gene: TRBV6-2/TRBV6-3
J gene: TRBJ1-5
clone size: .
CDR3 DNA: TGTGCCAGCAGTAGGGGAGTTTATAGCAATCAGCCCCAGCATTTT
CDR3 protein: CASSRGVYSNQPQHF

D gene: .
V gene: TRBV4-1
J gene: TRBJ2-1
clone size: .
CDR3 DNA: TGCGCCAGCAGCCAATTACACGAGGGAACCTACAATGAGCAGTTCTTC
CDR3 protein: CASSQLHEGTYNEQFF

D gene: TRBD2
V gene: TRBV19
J gene: TRBJ2-2
clone size: .
CDR3 DNA: TGTGCCAGTATCAGGGACTGGCGCGGGAGTCAAGCCGGGGAGCTGTTTTTT
CDR3 protein: CASIRDWRGSQAGELFF

D gene: .
V gene: TRBV18
J gene: TRBJ1-1
clone size: .
CDR3 DNA: TGTGCCAGCTCACCCACCGGATCACGGTATGAAGCTTTCTTT
CDR3 protein: CASSPTGSRYEAFF

D gene: .
V gene: TRBV30
J gene: TRBJ2-7
clone size: once
CDR3 DNA: TGTGCCTGGAGTGCAGTGTCGGGGGATTGGGCCGAGCAGTACTTC
CDR3 protein: CAWSAVSGDWAEQYF

D gene: TRBD2
V gene: TRBV7-6
J gene: TRBJ2-1
clone size: .
CDR3 DNA: TGTGCCAGCAGCTTCGGGGGGGAAAATCATGAGCAGTTCTTC
CDR3 protein: CASSFGGENHEQFF

D gene: .
V gene: TRBV3-1/TRBV3-2
J gene: TRBJ2-1
clone size: .
CDR3 DNA: TGTGCCAGCAGCCAGGGTAGTAGGACGTCGTTCTTC
CDR3 protein: CASSQGSRTSFF

D gene: TRBD1
V gene: TRBV7-8
J gene: TRBJ1-2
clone size: .
CDR3 DNA: TGTGCCAGCAGCTTAGGGGGACAGGGGACAAACTATGGCTACACCTTC
CDR3 protein: CASSLGGQGTNYGYTF

D gene: .
V gene: TRBV29-1
J gene: TRBJ1-5
clone size: .
CDR3 DNA: TGCAGCGTTACTCAGGGAGGCAATCAGCCCCAGCATTTT
CDR3 protein: CSVTQGGNQPQHF

D gene: TRBD1
V gene: TRBV18
J gene: TRBJ1-4
clone size: .
CDR3 DNA: TGTGCCAGCTCACGCACAACCGGACAGGGGGGAAAACTGTTTTTT
CDR3 protein: CASSRTTGQGGKLFF

D gene: .
V gene: TRBV10-3
J gene: TRBJ2-5
clone size: .
CDR3 DNA: TGTGCCACCGGACCTCAAGAGACCCAGTACTTC
CDR3 protein: CATGPQETQYF

D gene: TRBD2
V gene: TRBV7-2
J gene: TRBJ2-1
clone size: .
CDR3 DNA: TGTGCCAGCAGCTTTACTAGCGGGACTTATAATGAGCAGTTCTTC
CDR3 protein: CASSFTSGTYNEQFF

D gene: TRBD2
V gene: TRBV11-3
J gene: TRBJ2-2
clone size: .
CDR3 DNA: TGTGCCAGCAGCCACCTAGCGGGGGGGCCAAGTTTCGGCGGGGAGCTGTTTTTT
CDR3 protein: CASSHLAGGPSFGGELFF